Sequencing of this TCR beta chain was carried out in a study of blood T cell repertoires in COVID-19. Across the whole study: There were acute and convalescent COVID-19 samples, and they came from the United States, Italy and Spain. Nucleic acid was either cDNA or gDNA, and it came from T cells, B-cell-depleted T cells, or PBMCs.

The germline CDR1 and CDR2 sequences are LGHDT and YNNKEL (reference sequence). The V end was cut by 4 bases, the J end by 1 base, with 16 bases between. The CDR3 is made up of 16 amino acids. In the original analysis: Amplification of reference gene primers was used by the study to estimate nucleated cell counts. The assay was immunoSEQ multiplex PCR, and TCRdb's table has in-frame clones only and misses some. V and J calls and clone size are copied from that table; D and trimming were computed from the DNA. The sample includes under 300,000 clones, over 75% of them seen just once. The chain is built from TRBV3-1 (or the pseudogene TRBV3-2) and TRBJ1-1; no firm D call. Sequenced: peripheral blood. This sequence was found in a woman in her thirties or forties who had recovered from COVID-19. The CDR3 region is CASSRSWPPKNTEAFF. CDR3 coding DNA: TGTGCCAGCAGCCGGTCCTGGCCACCAAAGAACACTGAAGCTTTCTTT.